The rows below give T cell receptor beta chains drawn from one sample of a study of post-analysis software for immune sequencing data. In TCRdb, the PCR reads were re-called with MiXCR into one record per CDR3 protein. This table has hundreds of thousands of distinct CDR3 sequences, roughly 45% appearing once. The sequencing input was blood. These receptors originate from a girl aged 5-17 years with multiple sclerosis. CDR3s include the opening cysteine and the closing phenylalanine or tryptophan. Each record gives: J gene, clone size, D gene, V gene, CDR3 protein, CDR3 DNA. The D gene is left open where the match is weak. Clone size appears in some rows only: once, few, many, or a class for an expanded clone.

j_gene: TRBJ1-2; abundance: few; d_gene: NA; v_gene: TRBV6-2/TRBV6-3; CDR3aa: CASSYLGPNYGYTF; CDR3nt: TGTGCCAGCAGTTACCTGGGACCCAACTATGGCTACACCTTC
j_gene: TRBJ2-7; abundance: few; d_gene: NA; v_gene: TRBV20-1; CDR3aa: CSADAGGAPYEQYF; CDR3nt: TGCAGTGCGGACGCCGGGGGCGCACCCTACGAGCAGTACTTC
j_gene: TRBJ2-3; abundance: NA; d_gene: NA; v_gene: TRBV20-1; CDR3aa: CRAPGGGGGTDTQYF; CDR3nt: TGCAGGGCCCCTGGTGGAGGGGGAGGCACAGATACGCAGTATTTT
j_gene: TRBJ1-4; abundance: NA; d_gene: TRBD1; v_gene: TRBV5-1; CDR3aa: CASSLTGTGGPLDEKLFF; CDR3nt: TGCGCCAGCAGCTTGACCGGGACAGGGGGCCCTTTGGATGAAAAACTGTTTTTT
j_gene: TRBJ1-1; abundance: NA; d_gene: NA; v_gene: TRBV4-3; CDR3aa: CASSQELATQNTEAFF; CDR3nt: TGCGCCAGCAGCCAAGAACTGGCAACCCAGAACACTGAAGCTTTCTTT
j_gene: TRBJ1-2; abundance: NA; d_gene: NA; v_gene: TRBV29-1; CDR3aa: CSVGEGGVLSGYTF; CDR3nt: TGCAGCGTTGGAGAAGGGGGAGTACTCAGCGGCTACACCTTC
j_gene: TRBJ1-2; abundance: few; d_gene: TRBD1; v_gene: TRBV20-1; CDR3aa: CSASPPTTGNYGYTF; CDR3nt: TGCAGTGCTAGTCCGCCCACGACAGGGAACTATGGCTACACCTTC
j_gene: TRBJ1-5; abundance: NA; d_gene: NA; v_gene: TRBV6-5; CDR3aa: CASSYSGGRDQPQHF; CDR3nt: TGTGCCAGCAGTTACTCCGGGGGCAGGGACCAGCCCCAGCATTTT
j_gene: TRBJ2-1; abundance: NA; d_gene: NA; v_gene: TRBV4-3; CDR3aa: CASSRSAVSYNEQFF; CDR3nt: TGCGCCAGCAGCCGAAGCGCCGTGAGCTACAATGAGCAGTTCTTC
j_gene: TRBJ2-1; abundance: few; d_gene: TRBD2; v_gene: TRBV29-1; CDR3aa: CSVGTRLNIGEQFF; CDR3nt: TGCAGCGTGGGGACTAGATTGAACATAGGTGAGCAGTTCTTC
j_gene: TRBJ1-1; abundance: NA; d_gene: NA; v_gene: TRBV30; CDR3aa: CAWRMGLRTEAFF; CDR3nt: TGTGCCTGGAGAATGGGGTTGCGCACTGAAGCTTTCTTT
j_gene: TRBJ2-3; abundance: NA; d_gene: TRBD1; v_gene: TRBV4-3; CDR3aa: CASSPTGTGYDTQYF; CDR3nt: TGCGCCAGCAGCCCTACCGGGACAGGGTATGATACGCAGTATTTT
j_gene: TRBJ2-7; abundance: NA; d_gene: NA; v_gene: TRBV7-2; CDR3aa: CASSSGDPFSYEQYF; CDR3nt: TGTGCCAGTTCTTCAGGGGACCCTTTTTCCTACGAGCAGTACTTC
j_gene: TRBJ1-6; abundance: NA; d_gene: TRBD1; v_gene: TRBV4-1; CDR3aa: CASSQVWDSVNSPLHF; CDR3nt: TGCGCCAGCAGCCAGGTCTGGGACAGCGTTAATTCACCCCTCCACTTT
j_gene: TRBJ1-2; abundance: NA; d_gene: NA; v_gene: TRBV27; CDR3aa: CASSWDKGYGYTF; CDR3nt: TGTGCCAGCAGTTGGGACAAGGGATATGGCTACACCTTC
j_gene: TRBJ1-5; abundance: few; d_gene: NA; v_gene: TRBV20-1; CDR3aa: CSAVAGGQTSNQPQHF; CDR3nt: TGCAGTGCCGTAGCAGGAGGACAAACTAGCAATCAGCCCCAGCATTTT
j_gene: TRBJ2-5; abundance: NA; d_gene: NA; v_gene: TRBV4-3; CDR3aa: CASSQDGPAEQYF; CDR3nt: TGCGCCAGCAGCCAAGATGGGCCGGCAGAGCAGTACTTC
j_gene: TRBJ2-7; abundance: NA; d_gene: TRBD2; v_gene: TRBV20-1; CDR3aa: CSARDSSGRVNEQYF; CDR3nt: TGCAGTGCTAGAGATAGCAGCGGGAGGGTAAACGAGCAGTACTTC
j_gene: TRBJ1-2; abundance: few; d_gene: NA; v_gene: TRBV20-1; CDR3aa: CSAIRGVGYTF; CDR3nt: TGCAGTGCTATACGTGGGGTCGGCTACACCTTC
j_gene: TRBJ2-5; abundance: few; d_gene: TRBD1; v_gene: TRBV9; CDR3aa: CASSGDRHRGETQYF; CDR3nt: TGTGCCAGCAGCGGGGATAGACACAGGGGAGAGACCCAGTACTTC
j_gene: TRBJ2-4; abundance: NA; d_gene: TRBD1; v_gene: TRBV10-3; CDR3aa: CAISESIGQVKNIQYF; CDR3nt: TGTGCCATCAGTGAGTCGATAGGACAGGTCAAAAACATTCAGTACTTC
j_gene: TRBJ1-2; abundance: few; d_gene: TRBD1; v_gene: TRBV10-3; CDR3aa: CAIRDRGDDGYTF; CDR3nt: TGTGCCATCCGGGACAGGGGTGACGATGGCTACACCTTC
j_gene: TRBJ2-4; abundance: few; d_gene: NA; v_gene: TRBV20-1; CDR3aa: CSASREQYF; CDR3nt: TGCAGTGCTAGCCGGGAGCAGTACTTC
j_gene: TRBJ1-2; abundance: few; d_gene: TRBD1; v_gene: TRBV20-1; CDR3aa: CSARGGDRDHGYTF; CDR3nt: TGCAGTGCTAGAGGCGGAGACAGGGACCATGGCTACACCTTC
j_gene: TRBJ1-2; abundance: NA; d_gene: NA; v_gene: TRBV2; CDR3aa: CASSEGHINYGYTF; CDR3nt: TGTGCCAGCAGTGAGGGACACATCAACTATGGCTACACCTTC
j_gene: TRBJ2-7; abundance: NA; d_gene: NA; v_gene: TRBV28; CDR3aa: CASSPAGGIYEQYF; CDR3nt: TGTGCCAGCAGCCCCGCCGGCGGGATCTACGAGCAGTACTTC
j_gene: TRBJ2-5; abundance: NA; d_gene: NA; v_gene: TRBV28; CDR3aa: CASSFEQGSEEQYF; CDR3nt: TGTGCCAGCAGTTTTGAGCAGGGGTCGGAAGAGCAGTACTTC
j_gene: TRBJ1-2; abundance: few; d_gene: TRBD1; v_gene: TRBV9; CDR3aa: CASSVDRDDGYTF; CDR3nt: TGTGCCAGCAGCGTTGACAGGGACGATGGCTACACCTTC
j_gene: TRBJ2-3; abundance: NA; d_gene: NA; v_gene: TRBV28; CDR3aa: CASSLENRQYF; CDR3nt: TGTGCCAGCAGTTTGGAGAACAGACAGTATTTT
j_gene: TRBJ2-3; abundance: few; d_gene: NA; v_gene: TRBV27; CDR3aa: CASSWDSVRTDTQYF; CDR3nt: TGTGCCAGCAGTTGGGATAGCGTACGCACAGATACGCAGTATTTT
j_gene: TRBJ2-7; abundance: NA; d_gene: NA; v_gene: TRBV6-6; CDR3aa: CASSPRQEQYF; CDR3nt: TGTGCCAGCAGCCCACGACAGGAGCAGTACTTC
j_gene: TRBJ2-5; abundance: once; d_gene: NA; v_gene: TRBV5-1; CDR3aa: CASSLDRYQETQYF; CDR3nt: TGCGCCAGCAGCTTGGATAGGTATCAAGAGACCCAGTACTTC
j_gene: TRBJ2-7; abundance: NA; d_gene: TRBD1; v_gene: TRBV12-3/TRBV12-4; CDR3aa: CASTPGQGTYEQYF; CDR3nt: TGTGCCAGCACTCCGGGACAGGGGACGTACGAGCAGTACTTC
j_gene: TRBJ1-1; abundance: NA; d_gene: TRBD1; v_gene: TRBV10-3; CDR3aa: CAISLTGLNTEAFF; CDR3nt: TGTGCCATCAGCTTGACAGGGCTGAACACTGAAGCTTTCTTT
j_gene: TRBJ1-2; abundance: few; d_gene: NA; v_gene: TRBV29-1; CDR3aa: CSVEDPGGYTF; CDR3nt: TGCAGCGTTGAAGATCCAGGTGGCTACACCTTC
j_gene: TRBJ2-1; abundance: NA; d_gene: NA; v_gene: TRBV18; CDR3aa: CASSPRGGGHNEQFF; CDR3nt: TGTGCCAGCTCACCTCGTGGCGGGGGCCACAATGAGCAGTTCTTC
j_gene: TRBJ2-3; abundance: NA; d_gene: TRBD2; v_gene: TRBV5-1; CDR3aa: CASSAGGHDTQYF; CDR3nt: TGCGCCAGCAGCGCGGGAGGGCACGATACGCAGTATTTT
j_gene: TRBJ2-1; abundance: NA; d_gene: NA; v_gene: TRBV10-3; CDR3aa: CAISEQRGDVTYNEQFF; CDR3nt: TGTGCCATCAGTGAGCAAAGAGGCGATGTCACCTACAATGAGCAGTTCTTC
j_gene: TRBJ2-1; abundance: NA; d_gene: TRBD2; v_gene: TRBV5-1; CDR3aa: CASSATSGGNNEQFF; CDR3nt: TGCGCCAGCAGCGCGACTAGCGGGGGAAACAATGAGCAGTTCTTC
j_gene: TRBJ2-7; abundance: NA; d_gene: NA; v_gene: TRBV3-1; CDR3aa: CASSQRSIFSDPTYEQYF; CDR3nt: TGTGCCAGCAGCCAACGGAGCATTTTTAGCGACCCGACCTACGAGCAGTACTTC
j_gene: TRBJ1-1; abundance: NA; d_gene: NA; v_gene: TRBV5-1; CDR3aa: CASSLLQSRSPNTEAFF; CDR3nt: TGCGCCAGCAGCTTGCTGCAGTCGAGATCCCCGAACACTGAAGCTTTCTTT